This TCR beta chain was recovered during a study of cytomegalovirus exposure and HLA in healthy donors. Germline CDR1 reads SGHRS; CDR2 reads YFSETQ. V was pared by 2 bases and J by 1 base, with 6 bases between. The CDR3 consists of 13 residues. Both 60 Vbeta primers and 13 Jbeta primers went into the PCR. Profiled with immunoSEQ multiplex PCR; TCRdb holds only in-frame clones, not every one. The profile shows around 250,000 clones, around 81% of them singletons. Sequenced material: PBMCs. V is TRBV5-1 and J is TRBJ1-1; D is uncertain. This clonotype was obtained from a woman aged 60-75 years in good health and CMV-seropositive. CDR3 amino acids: CASSFEQNTEAFF. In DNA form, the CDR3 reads TGCGCCAGCAGCTTCGAACAGAACACTGAAGCTTTCTTT.